Each of the 2 T cell receptor beta chains below was sequenced from the same sample in a study of blood T cells in healthy people across ages (dated by TCRdb to about 2015). Library preparation used 5' RACE. This sample was sequenced with an Illumina HiSeq 2500. The second PCR ran for about 6 to 12 cycles and used a J-beta primer mix along with a sample-barcoded 5' primer. The raw public data were reprocessed by TCRdb itself: fastp quality trimming at Q25, MiXCR clonotype calling, in-frame beta chains only. For every CDR3 protein sequence, its rows merge into one entry that carries the most common genes and DNA. This sample gives hundreds of thousands of distinct CDR3 sequences in total; roughly 26% of them show up just once. About 18% of the sample goes to the ten largest clones. Source material: blood. Receptor source: a woman aged 80 or over in good health.

This clonotype was seen many times. This chain connects TRBV20-1 to TRBJ2-7, with TRBD2 as a possible D gene (5 bases). V lost 5 bases and J lost 2, with 10 bases in between. The CDR3 has 12 residues. Germline CDR1 and CDR2: DFQATT and SNEGSKA (reference sequence). In nucleotides, the CDR3 is TGCAGTGCTGAGGGCGGAACCTACGAGCAGTACTTC. It codes for CSAEGGTYEQYF.

The gene calls are TRBV27 and TRBJ2-5; D is unclear. The length of the CDR3 is 16 residues. Germline CDR1 reads MNHEY; CDR2 reads SMNVEV (reference sequence). V gave up 2 bases and J gave up 4 bases, with 17 bases separating them. CDR3 sequence: CASSLGPPQDLETQYF. The CDR3 bases are TGTGCCAGCAGTTTAGGTCCCCCCCAAGACTTAGAGACCCAGTACTTC.